The rows below give T cell receptor beta chains drawn from one sample of a study of shared clonotypes between healthy human individuals. Assay: immunoSEQ multiplex PCR; the TCRdb copy retains only in-frame clones and omits some. The sample shows about 2.2 million clones, roughly 93% of them seen only once. What was sequenced was naive CD8+ T cells from PBMCs. Receptors were obtained from a man younger than 35 in good health. Some clones in this sample may be carry-over from other donors' samples. Each CDR3 is given with its conserved first and last residue. Fields, in order: CDR3 protein, V gene, D gene, clone size. A D gene is named only where the DNA matches it firmly. Rows may omit the clone size; those that give it use once, few, many or a size class.

CASSLAGTYQETQYF	TRBV7-6	.	.
CSVDAGVRMVPDTQYF	TRBV29-1	TRBD2	.
CASKVFGGKDEQFF	TRBV27	.	.
CASSLAVSGNQPQHF	TRBV7-9	.	once
CASSIGLGDAGELFF	TRBV19	.	.
CASSARQVKETQYF	TRBV11-2	.	.
CASSLGREATGELFF	TRBV5-1	.	.
CASSDRGDQPQHF	TRBV19	TRBD1	.
CASSALGPRGENTIYF	TRBV6-1	.	.
CATSGGFPNEQFF	TRBV5-4	TRBD2	.
CASSPSPGAGTDTQYF	TRBV27	.	.
CASSLGGGPNKNTEAFF	TRBV7-3	.	.
CASSAEGAYEQYF	TRBV6-1	.	.
CASSPDYPYEQYF	TRBV7-2	.	.
CATLDGQPQHF	TRBV28	.	.
CASSLAGLAAPAGEQYF	TRBV5-6	TRBD2	.
CASSLEGQSNQPQHF	TRBV7-2	.	once
CASSYTRREQEKLFF	TRBV6-5	.	.
CASNEGANSITGELFF	TRBV9	TRBD1	.
CASKAGAPTYEQYF	TRBV19	.	.
CASRRLAGITDTQYF	TRBV6-5	TRBD2	.
CASRDSEGVSGYTF	TRBV6-4	.	.